The 20 T cell receptor beta chains presented below share a single source sample, sequenced in a study of blood T cell repertoires in COVID-19. The data were produced by immunoSEQ multiplex PCR, yet TCRdb's version contains in-frame clones alone and is incomplete. The sample records about 270,000 clones, 80% to 95% being singletons. Material: PBMCs or T cells enriched from blood (not recorded which). Receptors were obtained from a man in his forties or fifties who had been exposed to COVID-19.

This clone appeared a few times. The chain is built from TRBV2 and TRBJ2-5; 7 bases align to TRBD2. The CDR3 consists of 13 residues. Germline trimming cut 8 bases from V and 3 bases from J; bases unmatched to any gene: 6. Per the germline V gene, CDR1 is SNHLY and CDR2 is FYNNEI. The CDR3 protein is CASSAGEEETQYF. The CDR3 DNA reads TGTGCCAGCTCCGCGGGGGAAGAAGAGACCCAGTACTTC.

The chain has TRBV19 and TRBJ2-1, with 12 bases that match TRBD1. The CDR3 has 15 amino acids. The V gene end was trimmed by 5 bases and the J gene end by 12 bases; junction bases not matched to a gene: 11. CDR1 and CDR2 (germline): LNHDA, SQIVND (reference sequence). The CDR3 sequence: CASSGGQGARLGQFF. The CDR3 DNA follows: TGTGCCAGTAGTGGGGGACAGGGGGCGCGTTTAGGGCAGTTCTTC.

The rearrangement joins TRBV20-1 to TRBJ2-3, with TRBD2 identical over 12 bases. This CDR3 comprises 16 residues. V gave up 3 bases and J gave up 3 bases; unmatched junction bases: 7. Looked up from germline, CDR1 is DFQATT and CDR2 is SNEGSKA (reference sequence). CDR3 DNA sequence: TGCAGTGCTAGTTCTCTAGCGGGAGGGAATACAGATACGCAGTATTTT. Amino acid sequence: CSASSLAGGNTDTQYF.

V usage is TRBV13 and J usage is TRBJ1-2, with D perhaps TRBD1 (6 bases). This CDR3 spans 17 amino acids. V gave up 9 bases and J gave up 3 bases, with 26 bases separating them. The V gene's germline CDR1 is PRHDT and CDR2 FYEKMQ (reference sequence). This CDR3 is CASKGVGTQGIDYGYTF. The CDR3 bases are TGTGCCAGTAAAGGCGTAGGTACGCAGGGGATTGACTATGGCTACACCTTC.

This sequence joins TRBV12-5 and TRBJ1-5; D gene ambiguous. The CDR3 is 13 amino acids. CDR1 is LGHNT and CDR2 is FRNRAP in the germline V gene. V shed 0 bases and J shed 7 bases, with 7 bases lying between them. This CDR3 is CASGLVEGQPQHF. The CDR3, as DNA: TGTGCTAGTGGTTTGGTAGAGGGACAGCCCCAGCATTTT.

The V and J genes are TRBV9 and TRBJ2-7, with 8 bases fitting TRBD2. The CDR3 is 14 amino acids. Germline V CDR1 and CDR2: SGDLS, YYNGEE. Trimming at V came to 3 bases and at J to 3 bases, leaving 5 bases not matched to a gene. CDR3 region: CASSAGGTHYEQYF. CDR3 DNA sequence: TGTGCCAGCAGCGCGGGGGGGACACACTACGAGCAGTACTTC.

The rearrangement links TRBV9 to TRBJ2-1; D might be TRBD2 (5 bases). The V and J ends lost 1 base and 8 bases respectively, with 13 bases between them. Germline V gives CDR1 SGDLS, CDR2 YYNGEE. The CDR3 extends over 14 amino acids. This CDR3 reads CASSVSSGGYEQFF. The CDR3 coding sequence is TGTGCCAGCAGCGTATCGTCAGGAGGCTATGAGCAGTTCTTC.

The chain carries TRBV5-1 and TRBJ2-7; unclear D gene. V was pared by 0 bases and J by 0 bases, with 10 bases between. Germline CDR1 reads SGHRS; CDR2 reads YFSETQ. This CDR3 has 15 amino acids. CDR3: CASSLGQHRSYEQYF. CDR3 nucleotides: TGCGCCAGCAGCTTGGGGCAACATCGCTCCTACGAGCAGTACTTC.

V is TRBV6-5 and J is TRBJ2-2; D is possibly TRBD1 (6 bases). The CDR3 has 15 amino acids. Trimming removed 6 bases at V and 6 bases at J, with 17 bases between. The V gene's germline CDR1 is MNHEY and CDR2 SVGAGI. This CDR3 is CASRYFQGIPGELFF. In nucleotides, the CDR3 is TGTGCCAGCAGATATTTTCAGGGGATCCCCGGGGAGCTGTTTTTT.

The V gene is TRBV9, the J gene TRBJ2-1; D not certain. CDR3 length: 13 amino acids. Trimming removed 3 bases at V and 6 bases at J, with 10 bases between. Germline lookup yields CDR1 SGDLS and CDR2 YYNGEE. The CDR3 sequence: CASSGRSRNEQFF. CDR3 sequence (DNA): TGTGCCAGCAGCGGGCGGAGTCGCAATGAGCAGTTCTTC.

V and J are TRBV9 and TRBJ2-2; D is perhaps TRBD2 (6 bases). Germline CDR1 reads SGDLS; CDR2 reads YYNGEE. CDR3 length equals 15 residues. V was pared by 7 bases and J by 7 bases, with 20 bases between. The CDR3 is CASGGVVGRVGELFF. In DNA, the CDR3 is TGTGCCAGCGGCGGGGTAGTAGGCCGGGTCGGGGAGCTGTTTTTT.

The chain carries TRBV20-1 and TRBJ1-1; D perhaps matches TRBD1 (6 bases). The germline CDR1 and CDR2 sequences are DFQATT and SNEGSKA (reference sequence). The CDR3 is 15 amino acids. Trimming pared 4 bases from V and 4 bases from J, leaving 19 bases between. In nucleotides, the CDR3 is TGCAGTGCTATTGACTCCGACACAGGGCGCACTGAAGCTTTCTTT. Translating gives CSAIDSDTGRTEAFF.

The rearrangement joins TRBV5-1 to TRBJ2-1, with no clear D. This CDR3 comprises 15 residues. The V end lost 0 bases, the J end lost 1 base, and 8 bases lay between the germline ends. The V gene's germline CDR1 is SGHRS and CDR2 YFSETQ. The DNA for the CDR3 is TGCGCCAGCAGCTTGGGTCAGGCATCCTACAATGAGCAGTTCTTC. This translates into CASSLGQASYNEQFF.

The chain recombines TRBV28 with TRBJ1-4; 12 bases line up with TRBD1. Germline V gene lookup returns CDR1 MDHEN and CDR2 SYDVKM. This CDR3 is built from 18 residues. Losses at the gene ends were 3 bases for V and 5 bases for J; bases not matched to a gene: 10. The CDR3 reads CASSLGGTGGTLNEKLFF. For the CDR3, the DNA is TGTGCCAGCAGTTTGGGGGGGACAGGGGGCACCCTAAATGAAAAACTGTTTTTT.

This clone has only a few counts. J is TRBJ2-7 and V is TRBV7-9; unclear D gene. CDR3 length: 15 residues. Germline V lookup: CDR1 SEHNR, CDR2 FQNEAQ (reference sequence). Trimming stripped 5 bases from V and 0 bases from J, with 14 bases between. The DNA of the CDR3 is TGTGCCAGCAGCCTAGGGTCCCGAGGCTCCTACGAGCAGTACTTC. Translation: CASSLGSRGSYEQYF.

The chain uses TRBV30 and TRBJ2-2; 9 bases are a match to TRBD2. Germline loops: CDR1 GTSNPN, CDR2 SVGIG (reference sequence). The CDR3 is 19 residues long. J gave up 4 bases and V 2 bases, and 17 bases lay outside the gene matches. CDR3 residues: CAWSHLGLAGYLGTGELFF. CDR3 sequence (DNA): TGTGCCTGGAGTCATTTAGGGCTAGCGGGATATTTAGGCACCGGGGAGCTGTTTTTT.

This chain connects TRBV6-2 or TRBV6-3 to TRBJ2-3; D is unresolved. V was clipped by 2 bases and J by 2 bases, with 5 bases between them. Germline loops: CDR1 MNHEY, CDR2 SVGEGT. CDR3 length equals 13 residues. The CDR3 reads CASSYQSTDTQYF. For the CDR3, the DNA is TGTGCCAGCAGTTACCAATCCACAGATACGCAGTATTTT.

The V gene is TRBV4-1, the J gene TRBJ2-7; TRBD1 agrees at 9 bases. Germline lookup yields CDR1 MGHRA and CDR2 YSYEKL. This CDR3 has 14 amino acids. V gave up 1 base and J gave up 6 bases; unmatched junction bases: 4. CDR3 residues: CASSQVGTGSEQYF. The CDR3, as DNA: TGCGCCAGCAGCCAAGTGGGGACAGGGAGCGAGCAGTACTTC.

The chain carries TRBV24-1 and TRBJ2-1; maybe TRBD1 (5 bases). Germline V gene sequence: CDR1 KGHDR, CDR2 SFDVKD. CDR3 length: 16 amino acids. The V end was cut by 3 bases, the J end by 2 bases, with 13 bases between. The CDR3 here is CATSDPTKGAYNEQFF. For the CDR3, the DNA is TGTGCCACCAGTGATCCTACAAAAGGGGCCTACAATGAGCAGTTCTTC.

In nucleotides, the CDR3 is TGTGCCAGCAGCGGGAGTAGACCCCCCTACAATGAGCAGTTCTTC. Its translation: CASSGSRPPYNEQFF. The chain recombines TRBV9 with TRBJ2-1, with no clear D. Between the trimmed V and J ends, which lost 3 bases and 2 bases, there was a span of 12 bases. The germline V gene encodes CDR1 SGDLS and CDR2 YYNGEE. This CDR3 spans 15 amino acids.